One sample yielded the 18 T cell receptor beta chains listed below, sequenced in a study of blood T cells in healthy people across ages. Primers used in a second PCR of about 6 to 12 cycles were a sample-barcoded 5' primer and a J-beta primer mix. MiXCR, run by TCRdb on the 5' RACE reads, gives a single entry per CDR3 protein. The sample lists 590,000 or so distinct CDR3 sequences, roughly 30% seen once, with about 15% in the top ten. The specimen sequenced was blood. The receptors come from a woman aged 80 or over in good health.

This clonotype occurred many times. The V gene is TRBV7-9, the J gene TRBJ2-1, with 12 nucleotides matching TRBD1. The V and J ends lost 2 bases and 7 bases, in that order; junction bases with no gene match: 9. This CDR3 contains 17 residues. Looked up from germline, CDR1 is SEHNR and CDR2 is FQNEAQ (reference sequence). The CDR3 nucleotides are TGTGCCAGCAGCTTACTGGTCGGGACAGGGGGCTGGAATGAGCAGTTCTTC. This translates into CASSLLVGTGGWNEQFF.

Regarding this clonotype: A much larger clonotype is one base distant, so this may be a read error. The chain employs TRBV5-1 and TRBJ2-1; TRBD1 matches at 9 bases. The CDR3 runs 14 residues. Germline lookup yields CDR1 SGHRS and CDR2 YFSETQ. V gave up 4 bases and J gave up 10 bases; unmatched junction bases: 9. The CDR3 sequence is CASSGPGQGHEQFF. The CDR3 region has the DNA TGCGCCAGCAGCGGTCCGGGACAGGGCCACGAGCAGTTCTTC.

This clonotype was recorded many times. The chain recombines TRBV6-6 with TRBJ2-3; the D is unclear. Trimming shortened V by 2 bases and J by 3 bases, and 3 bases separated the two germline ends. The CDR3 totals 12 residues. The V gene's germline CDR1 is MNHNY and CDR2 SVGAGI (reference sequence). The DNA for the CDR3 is TGTGCCAGCAGTTACCTAACAGATACGCAGTATTTT. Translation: CASSYLTDTQYF.

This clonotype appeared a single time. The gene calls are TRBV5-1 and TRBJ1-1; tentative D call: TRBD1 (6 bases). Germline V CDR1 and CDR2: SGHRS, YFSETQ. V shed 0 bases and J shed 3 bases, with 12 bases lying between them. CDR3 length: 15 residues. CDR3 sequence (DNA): TGCGCCAGCAGCTTGGATCCAGGGGCCTACACTGAAGCTTTCTTT. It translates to CASSLDPGAYTEAFF.

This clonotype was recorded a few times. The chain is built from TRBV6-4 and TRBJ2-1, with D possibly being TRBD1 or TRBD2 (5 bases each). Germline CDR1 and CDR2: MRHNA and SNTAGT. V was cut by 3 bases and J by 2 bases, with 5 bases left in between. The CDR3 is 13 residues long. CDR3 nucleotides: TGTGCCAGCAGTGAGGGGGCCTACAATGAGCAGTTCTTC. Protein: CASSEGAYNEQFF.

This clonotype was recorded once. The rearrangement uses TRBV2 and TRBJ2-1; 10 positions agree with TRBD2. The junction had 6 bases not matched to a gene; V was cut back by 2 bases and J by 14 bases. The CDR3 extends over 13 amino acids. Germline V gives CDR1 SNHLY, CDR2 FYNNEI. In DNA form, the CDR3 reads TGTGCCAGCAGTGAAATGGCTAGCGGGAGTAAGTTCTTC. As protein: CASSEMASGSKFF. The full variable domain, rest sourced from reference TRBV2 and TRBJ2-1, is EPEVTQTPSHQVTQMGQEVILRCVPISNHLYFYWYRQILGQKVEFLVSFYNNEISEKSEIFDDQFSVERPDGSNFTLKIRSTKLEDSAMYFCASSEMASGSKFFGPGTRLTVL.

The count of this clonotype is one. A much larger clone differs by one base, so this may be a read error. CDR3 region: CASNLNPLGARETQYF. CDR3 in DNA: TGTGCCAGCAACTTAAATCCTCTGGGGGCGAGGGAGACCCAGTACTTC. This rearrangement joins TRBV7-9 to TRBJ2-5; tentatively, D is TRBD1 (6 bases). This CDR3 region has 16 residues. Germline V gene lookup returns CDR1 SEHNR and CDR2 FQNEAQ (reference sequence).

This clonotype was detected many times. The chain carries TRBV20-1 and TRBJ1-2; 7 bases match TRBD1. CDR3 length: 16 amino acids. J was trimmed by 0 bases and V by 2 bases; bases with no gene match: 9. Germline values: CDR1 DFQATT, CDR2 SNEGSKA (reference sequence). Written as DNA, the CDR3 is TGCAGTGCTAGACCGGGACAGAGAATATCTAACTATGGCTACACCTTC. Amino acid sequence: CSARPGQRISNYGYTF.

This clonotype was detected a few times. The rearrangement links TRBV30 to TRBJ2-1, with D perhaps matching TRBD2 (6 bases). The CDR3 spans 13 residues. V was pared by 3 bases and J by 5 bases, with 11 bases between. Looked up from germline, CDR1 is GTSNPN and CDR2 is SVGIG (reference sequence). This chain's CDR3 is CAWRPGLHNEQFF. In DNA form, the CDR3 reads TGTGCCTGGAGGCCGGGACTCCACAATGAGCAGTTCTTC.

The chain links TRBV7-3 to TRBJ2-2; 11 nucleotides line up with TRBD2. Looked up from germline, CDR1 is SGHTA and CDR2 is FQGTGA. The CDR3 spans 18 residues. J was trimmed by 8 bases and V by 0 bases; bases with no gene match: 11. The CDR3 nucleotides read TGTGCCAGCAGCTTAACGGCTAGCGGGGGGCCAGTGCTGGGGGAGCTGTTTTTT. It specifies CASSLTASGGPVLGELFF.

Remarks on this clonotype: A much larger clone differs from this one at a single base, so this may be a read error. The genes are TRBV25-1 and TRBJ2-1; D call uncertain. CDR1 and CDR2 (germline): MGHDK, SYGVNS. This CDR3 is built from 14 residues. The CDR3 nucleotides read TGTGCCATCAGTGCCACCCAGCTCTCAAATGAGCAGTTCTTC. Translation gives CAISATQLSNEQFF.

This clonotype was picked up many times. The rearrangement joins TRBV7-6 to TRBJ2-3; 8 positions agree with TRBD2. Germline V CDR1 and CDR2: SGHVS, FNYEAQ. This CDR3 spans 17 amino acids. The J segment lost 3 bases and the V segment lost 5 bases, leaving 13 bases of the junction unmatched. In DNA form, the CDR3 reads TGTGCCAGCAGCCGCCGGGGGGGGCGGGGGAGGACAGATACGCAGTATTTT. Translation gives CASSRRGGRGRTDTQYF.

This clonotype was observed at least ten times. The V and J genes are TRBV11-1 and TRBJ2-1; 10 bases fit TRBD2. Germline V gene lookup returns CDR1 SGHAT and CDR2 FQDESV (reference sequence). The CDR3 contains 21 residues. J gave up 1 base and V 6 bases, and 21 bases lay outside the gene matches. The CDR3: CASSPAGFSQRGGQSYNEQFF. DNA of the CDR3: TGTGCCAGCAGTCCAGCCGGGTTTTCGCAGCGGGGGGGCCAGTCCTACAATGAGCAGTTCTTC.

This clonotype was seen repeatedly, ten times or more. The CDR3 protein is CASSIKRVGPNYGYTF. The CDR3 nucleotides read TGTGCCAGCAGCATCAAAAGGGTAGGGCCTAACTATGGCTACACCTTC. The V and J genes are TRBV7-2 and TRBJ1-2; D remains unclear. Germline CDR1 reads SGHTA; CDR2 reads FQGNSA. This CDR3 comprises 16 residues. The ends were cut back, 5 bases at V and 0 bases at J, with 16 bases in the middle.

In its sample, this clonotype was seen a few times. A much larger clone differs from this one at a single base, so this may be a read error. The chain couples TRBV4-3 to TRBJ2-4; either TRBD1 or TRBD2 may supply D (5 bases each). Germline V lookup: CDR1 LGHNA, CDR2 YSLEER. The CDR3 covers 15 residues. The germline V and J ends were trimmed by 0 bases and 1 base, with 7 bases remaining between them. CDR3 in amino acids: CASSQEGEAKNIQYF. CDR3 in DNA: TGCGCCAGCAGCCAAGAAGGGGAGGCCAAAAACATTCAGTACTTC.

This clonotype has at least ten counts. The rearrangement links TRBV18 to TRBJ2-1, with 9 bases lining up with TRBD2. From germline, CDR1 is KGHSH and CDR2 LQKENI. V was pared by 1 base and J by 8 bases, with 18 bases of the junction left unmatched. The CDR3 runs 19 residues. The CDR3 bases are TGTGCCAGCTCACCACGATATGATCCTAGCGGGGCCAGGGTCGATGAGCAGTTCTTC. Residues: CASSPRYDPSGARVDEQFF.

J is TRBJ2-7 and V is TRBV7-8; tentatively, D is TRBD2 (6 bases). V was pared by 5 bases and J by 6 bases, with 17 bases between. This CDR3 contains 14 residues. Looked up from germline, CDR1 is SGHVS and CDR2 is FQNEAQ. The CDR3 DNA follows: TGTGCCAGCAGCCGCGGGAATTTTGGAGTCGAGCAGTACTTC. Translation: CASSRGNFGVEQYF.

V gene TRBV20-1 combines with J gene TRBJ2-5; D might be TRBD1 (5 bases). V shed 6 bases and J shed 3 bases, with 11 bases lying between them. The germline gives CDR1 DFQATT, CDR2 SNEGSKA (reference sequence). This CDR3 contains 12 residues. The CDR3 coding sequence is TGCAGTGCCAATCTCAGGGAAGAGACCCAGTACTTC. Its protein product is CSANLREETQYF.